A single sample is the source of the 27 T cell receptor beta chains below, sequenced in a study of blood T cell repertoires in COVID-19. Here immunoSEQ multiplex PCR was the method, and the copy in TCRdb shows in-frame clones only, minus some. The table has about 230,000 clones, approximately 83% seen once. Sequences were obtained from peripheral blood. These receptors came from a woman aged 45-60 years with acute or convalescent COVID-19.

This sequence joins TRBV7-2 and TRBJ2-1, with TRBD2 matching 10 bases. Germline CDR1 and CDR2: SGHTA and FQGNSA. Trimming took 5 bases from V and 10 from J; bases not matched to a gene: 8. This CDR3 region has 14 residues. The CDR3 DNA is TGTGCCAGCAGCCCACCCCCTAGCGGGAGAGAGCAGTTCTTC. As protein: CASSPPPSGREQFF.

This chain joins TRBV3-1 (or the pseudogene TRBV3-2) and TRBJ1-2, with 8 bases fitting TRBD1. Germline assignment: CDR1 LGHDT and CDR2 YNNKEL (reference sequence). J lost 8 bases, V lost 3 bases, and 8 bases had no gene match. The CDR3 loop spans 14 amino acids. CDR3 residues: CASSHFDRGGGYTF. The DNA for the CDR3 is TGTGCCAGCAGCCATTTTGACAGGGGAGGAGGCTACACCTTC.

The chain uses TRBV7-2 and TRBJ1-2, with D unresolved. The V gene's germline CDR1 is SGHTA and CDR2 FQGNSA. The germline V and J ends were trimmed by 9 bases and 1 base, with 9 bases remaining between them. The CDR3 runs 12 residues. The CDR3 DNA reads as TGTGCCAGTACAGTCAGTAACTATGGCTACACCTTC. This encodes CASTVSNYGYTF.

The V call is TRBV7-2, the J call TRBJ1-5; 8 bases map to TRBD1. The V gene end was trimmed by 3 bases and the J gene end by 5 bases; junction bases not matched to a gene: 0. The CDR3 has 13 residues. Germline V gives CDR1 SGHTA, CDR2 FQGNSA. CDR3 residues: CASSLTGDQPQHF. CDR3 DNA: TGTGCCAGCAGCTTGACAGGGGATCAGCCCCAGCATTTT.

The CDR3 nucleotides read TGCGCCAGCTTGTTACAACCTAACACCGGGGAGCTGTTTTTT. Amino acids: CASLLQPNTGELFF. The chain combines TRBV5-1 with TRBJ2-2; D is unclear. Germline-derived CDR1 and CDR2 are SGHRS and YFSETQ. This CDR3 has 14 amino acids. Trimming took 7 bases from V and 2 from J, leaving 12 bases between them.

This clone was detected only once. CDR3 loop: CASSPRAGTQETQYF. The CDR3 nucleotides read TGTGCCAGCAGCCCAAGGGCGGGGACCCAAGAGACCCAGTACTTC. The chain links TRBV7-2 to TRBJ2-5, with a possible D match to TRBD2 (6 bases). The CDR3 length is 15 residues. The germline V gene encodes CDR1 SGHTA and CDR2 FQGNSA. The ends were cut back, 5 bases at V and 1 base at J, with 14 bases in the middle.

The chain recombines TRBV12-5 with TRBJ2-3; D is perhaps TRBD1 (5 bases). V shed 6 bases and J shed 6 bases, with 16 bases lying between them. This CDR3 has 14 residues. The germline V gene encodes CDR1 LGHNT and CDR2 FRNRAP. Written as DNA, the CDR3 is TGTGCTAGTGGCGGGCGAGGATGGGGCGATACGCAGTATTTT. This encodes CASGGRGWGDTQYF.

CDR3 loop: CASSQEGTRSSYEQYF. The DNA of the CDR3 is TGTGCCAGCAGCCAGGAGGGGACTAGAAGCTCCTACGAGCAGTACTTC. The chain combines TRBV7-2 with TRBJ2-7, with TRBD2 matching 8 bases. The CDR3 has 16 residues. Germline lookup yields CDR1 SGHTA and CDR2 FQGNSA. The V segment lost 5 bases and the J segment 0 bases; nucleotides outside the gene matches: 9. Full variable domain (remainder filled in from reference TRBV7-2 and TRBJ2-7): GAGVSQSPSNKVTEKGKDVELRCDPISGHTALYWYRQSLGQGLEFLIYFQGNSAPDKSGLPSDRFSAERTGGSVSTLTIQRTQQEDSAVYLCASSQEGTRSSYEQYFGPGTRLTVT.

The chain joins TRBV6-5 to TRBJ1-5; TRBD1 might be the D (5 bases). The CDR3 is 14 residues long. From germline, CDR1 is MNHEY and CDR2 SVGAGI. The V end lost 9 bases, the J end lost 3 bases, and 15 bases lay between the germline ends. This CDR3 reads CASGAANFNQPQHF. The CDR3 bases are TGTGCCAGTGGGGCAGCTAACTTCAATCAGCCCCAGCATTTT.

J is TRBJ2-1 and V is TRBV6-2 or TRBV6-3; TRBD2 agrees at 11 bases. With 0 bases clipped from V and 11 bases from J, the junction kept 9 bases outside the gene matches. CDR3 length: 16 residues. From germline, CDR1 is MNHEY and CDR2 SVGEGT. The CDR3 DNA reads as TGTGCCAGCAGTTACTCCGGGACTAGCGGAGTAATGAAGCAGTTCTTC. Its translation is CASSYSGTSGVMKQFF.

The chain has TRBV19 and TRBJ2-3; D perhaps matches TRBD1 (5 bases). CDR3 length: 13 amino acids. CDR1 is LNHDA, CDR2 SQIVND, per germline (reference sequence). Trimming pared 6 bases from V and 4 bases from J, leaving 11 bases between. CDR3 bases: TGTGCCAGTAGATCAGGGCTAGCAGATACGCAGTATTTT. It is translated as CASRSGLADTQYF.

This clone was recorded once. The chain is built from TRBV7-2 and TRBJ2-2; 8 nucleotides match TRBD1. Trimming at V came to 1 base and at J to 6 bases, leaving 7 bases not matched to a gene. CDR1 SGHTA and CDR2 FQGNSA come from the germline V gene. The CDR3 has 16 amino acids. CDR3 nucleotides: TGTGCCAGCAGCTTAGGAACTGACAGGGGACCCGGGGAGCTGTTTTTT. It codes for CASSLGTDRGPGELFF.

A note on this clone: One end of the junction does not line up with germline, which may come from a read error. The chain combines TRBV2 with TRBJ1-2, with D maybe TRBD1 (5 bases). Germline CDR1 reads SNHLY; CDR2 reads FYNNEI. The CDR3 runs 13 residues. CDR3: CASSDYWKQAGAF. The CDR3, as DNA: TGTGCCAGCAGTGATTACTGGAAACAGGCTGGTGCCTTC. Full variable domain (missing parts from reference TRBV2 and TRBJ1-2): EPEVTQTPSHQVTQMGQEVILRCVPISNHLYFYWYRQILGQKVEFLVSFYNNEISEKSEIFDDQFSVERPDGSNFTLKIRSTKLEDSAMYFCASSDYWKQAGAFGSGTRLTVV.

The chain has TRBV30 and TRBJ1-2, with a possible D match to TRBD1 (6 bases). Germline V CDR1 and CDR2: GTSNPN, SVGIG (reference sequence). There are 12 residues in the CDR3. With 4 bases removed from V and 7 bases from J, the gap between germline ends came to 13 bases. As DNA, the CDR3 is TGTGCCTGGATAACAGGGAGCTTTGGCTACACCTTC. This encodes CAWITGSFGYTF.

The gene calls are TRBV29-1 and TRBJ2-7, with 10 nucleotides matching TRBD1. The J segment lost 1 base and the V segment lost 7 bases, leaving 7 bases of the junction unmatched. This CDR3 has 14 residues. Germline CDR1 and CDR2: SQVTM and ANQGSEA. CDR3 sequence (DNA): TGCAGCGCCTCCCGGGACAGGGGATCCTACGAGCAGTACTTC. Amino acid sequence: CSASRDRGSYEQYF.

The V call is TRBV2, the J call TRBJ1-6; 10 bases agree with TRBD1. Trimming at V came to 4 bases and at J to 7 bases, leaving 4 bases not matched to a gene. CDR1 is SNHLY, CDR2 FYNNEI, per germline. The CDR3 loop spans 15 amino acids. CDR3 region: CASSVGQGGNSPLHF. The CDR3 DNA reads TGTGCCAGCAGTGTAGGACAGGGGGGGAATTCACCCCTCCACTTT.

V gene TRBV11-3 combines with J gene TRBJ1-1; D call uncertain. CDR1 and CDR2 (germline): SGHNT, YENEEA. The CDR3 contains 13 residues. V was clipped by 2 bases and J by 7 bases, with 11 bases between them. This CDR3 is CASSLFPESEAFF. As DNA, the CDR3 is TGTGCCAGCAGCTTATTTCCAGAAAGTGAAGCTTTCTTT.

This rearrangement joins TRBV10-3 to TRBJ2-3; D possibly corresponds to TRBD2 (6 bases). Trimming stripped 0 bases from V and 0 bases from J, with 7 bases between. The CDR3 consists of 15 residues. Germline V lookup: CDR1 ENHRY, CDR2 SYGVKD. CDR3 sequence reads: CAISESRGSTDTQYF. Written as DNA, the CDR3 is TGTGCCATCAGTGAGTCACGGGGGAGCACAGATACGCAGTATTTT.

With respect to this clone: A read error may account for a junction end that differs from germline. The chain combines TRBV5-8 with TRBJ1-2; TRBD1 agrees at 9 bases. This CDR3 spans 11 amino acids. Per germline, CDR1 SGHTS and CDR2 YDEGEE. CDR3 coding DNA: TGTGCCAGCAGCACCGGGACAGGGATCCCCTTC. It codes for CASSTGTGIPF.

The CDR3 DNA reads TGTGCCAGTAGTATAGTCGCGGGACAGGGTTACGAGCAGTACTTC. Translating gives CASSIVAGQGYEQYF. The V and J genes are TRBV19 and TRBJ2-7, with TRBD1 matching 9 bases. CDR1 is LNHDA, CDR2 SQIVND, per germline (reference sequence). The CDR3 contains 15 residues. The trim removed 1 base at V and 4 bases at J, leaving 5 bases unmatched.

The gene calls are TRBV27 and TRBJ1-6, with D uncertain. The CDR3 totals 15 residues. Trimming shortened V by 5 bases and J by 9 bases, and 17 bases separated the two germline ends. The V gene's germline CDR1 is MNHEY and CDR2 SMNVEV (reference sequence). In DNA, the CDR3 is TGTGCCAGCAGTGTCAACGTTCTGGCTGGTTCACCCCTCCACTTT. Translation: CASSVNVLAGSPLHF.

The CDR3 is CASRREGEGYGYTF. The CDR3 coding sequence is TGTGCCAGCCGAAGGGAGGGGGAAGGGTATGGCTACACCTTC. The chain links TRBV27 to TRBJ1-2, with D tentatively TRBD1 (6 bases). The CDR3 covers 14 residues. Trimming removed 8 bases from V and 5 bases from J, with 18 bases in between. Germline CDR1 is MNHEY and CDR2 is SMNVEV (reference sequence).

In this sample, this clone turned up once. The V call is TRBV27, the J call TRBJ2-7; 10 bases align to TRBD1. Losses at the gene ends were 2 bases for V and 5 bases for J; bases not matched to a gene: 6. CDR1 and CDR2 from the germline V gene are MNHEY and SMNVEV (reference sequence). The length of the CDR3 is 15 residues. In DNA, the CDR3 is TGTGCCAGCAGTTTAGGGACAGGGGCTATCAACGAGCAGTACTTC. Residues: CASSLGTGAINEQYF.

The V call is TRBV5-1, the J call TRBJ2-5, with D perhaps TRBD2 (5 bases). The CDR3 is 14 residues long. CDR1 SGHRS and CDR2 YFSETQ come from the germline V gene. V gave up 2 bases and J gave up 4 bases, with 12 bases separating them. The CDR3 coding sequence is TGCGCCAGCAGCTTTGCGGGCTCCGCAGAGACCCAGTACTTC. Translated, it gives CASSFAGSAETQYF.

The chain links TRBV19 to TRBJ1-2; D not certain. The CDR3 has 12 residues. V lost 3 bases and J lost 7, with 9 bases in between. CDR1 LNHDA and CDR2 SQIVND come from the germline V gene (reference sequence). The CDR3 spells CASSMVSSGYTF. CDR3 nucleotides: TGTGCCAGTAGTATGGTCTCGAGTGGCTACACCTTC.

The V call is TRBV6-2 or TRBV6-3, the J call TRBJ2-2; D remains ambiguous. Germline V gene lookup returns CDR1 MNHEY and CDR2 SVGEGT. Trimming left V 0 bases short and J 4 bases short, with 3 bases between. The CDR3 extends over 13 amino acids. The CDR3 region is CASSYSSTGELFF. CDR3 nucleotides: TGTGCCAGCAGTTACTCGAGCACCGGGGAGCTGTTTTTT.

This chain links TRBV28 with TRBJ2-3, with 11 nucleotides matching TRBD2. V shed 6 bases, J shed 9 bases, and the junction held 17 bases outside the gene matches. The CDR3 runs 17 residues. CDR1 and CDR2 from the germline V gene are MDHEN and SYDVKM. The CDR3 region is CASRPLGLAGGRGTQYF. CDR3 nucleotide sequence: TGTGCCAGCAGGCCCCTGGGGCTAGCGGGAGGTAGGGGGACGCAGTATTTT.